Presented here are 27 T cell receptor beta chains from one specimen sequenced in a study of blood T cell repertoires in COVID-19. Data came from immunoSEQ multiplex PCR; TCRdb stores just in-frame clones and leaves some out. The table records tens of thousands of clones, approximately 78% of them present only once. Material: peripheral blood. The source of these receptors is a human donor in a cohort sampled during active COVID-19.

The chain couples TRBV24-1 to TRBJ2-3; D might be TRBD1 (6 bases). This CDR3 contains 14 residues. Germline CDR1 reads KGHDR; CDR2 reads SFDVKD. The V end lost 2 bases, the J end lost 3 bases, and 8 bases lay between the germline ends. CDR3 coding DNA: TGTGCCACCAGTGATTCGCAGGGGACAGATACGCAGTATTTT. It codes for CATSDSQGTDTQYF.

V is TRBV27 and J is TRBJ2-2; a weak D match, TRBD1 (6 bases). Germline lookup yields CDR1 MNHEY and CDR2 SMNVEV (reference sequence). The CDR3 covers 17 residues. The germline V and J ends were trimmed by 3 bases and 14 bases, with 28 bases remaining between them. The CDR3 region has the DNA TGTGCCAGCAGTTTGTCTCCAGGGGTTCAGAACACCGGTGTACTGTTTTTT. It is translated as CASSLSPGVQNTGVLFF.

The chain links TRBV13 to TRBJ2-1, with 11 bases aligning to TRBD1. The CDR3 consists of 15 residues. With 2 bases clipped from V and 7 bases from J, the junction kept 4 bases outside the gene matches. Germline V CDR1 and CDR2: PRHDT, FYEKMQ (reference sequence). The CDR3 spells CASSLRDRGGNEQFF. CDR3 nucleotide sequence: TGTGCCAGCAGCTTACGGGACAGGGGGGGGAATGAGCAGTTCTTC.

The chain has TRBV21-1 and TRBJ2-7; the listed D gene, TRBD2, was not tested against the DNA. TRBV21-1 is termed a pseudogene. CDR3 length equals 17 residues. The chain's CDR3 is CASSKCIAGGGSYEQYF. CDR3 coding DNA: TGTGCCAGCAGCAAATGTATCGCGGGTGGCGGCTCCTACGAGCAGTACTTC.

This clone rates as medium-sized. The chain uses TRBV5-1 and TRBJ2-1; 15 positions agree with TRBD2. Looked up from germline, CDR1 is SGHRS and CDR2 is YFSETQ. J gave up 2 bases and V 4 bases, and 4 bases lay outside the gene matches. This CDR3 comprises 17 residues. The CDR3 sequence: CASSPRTSGGAYNEQFF. Here the CDR3 DNA reads TGCGCCAGCAGCCCCCGGACTAGCGGGGGGGCCTACAATGAGCAGTTCTTC. The variable domain in full, completed from reference TRBV5-1 and TRBJ2-1, reads KAGVTQTPRYLIKTRGQQVTLSCSPISGHRSVSWYQQTPGQGLQFLFEYFSETQRNKGNFPGRFSGRQFSNSRSEMNVSTLELGDSALYLCASSPRTSGGAYNEQFFGPGTRLTVL.

The V gene is TRBV7-9, the J gene TRBJ2-2; TRBD1 matches 10 bases. Germline V gene sequence: CDR1 SEHNR, CDR2 FQNEAQ (reference sequence). The CDR3 has 17 amino acids. Trimming cost V 5 bases and J 6 bases; bases outside gene matches: 12. The CDR3 loop is CASSPSSGQGSSGELFF. CDR3 DNA sequence: TGTGCCAGCAGCCCGAGTTCGGGACAGGGGAGCTCCGGGGAGCTGTTTTTT.

This sequence joins TRBV5-4 and TRBJ2-7; possibly TRBD1 for D (5 bases). Germline CDR1 SGHNT, CDR2 YYREEE (reference sequence). V was shortened by 7 bases and J by 0 bases, with 11 bases between the two germline ends. The CDR3 has 13 amino acids. The CDR3 sequence is CASSLGASYEQYF. CDR3 nucleotides: TGTGCCAGCTCACTTGGGGCCTCCTACGAGCAGTACTTC.

The chain employs TRBV11-2 and TRBJ2-1, with TRBD2 matching over 9 bases. Germline V lookup: CDR1 SGHAT, CDR2 FQNNGV. This CDR3 spans 13 amino acids. The junction had 2 bases not matched to a gene; V was cut back by 3 bases and J by 8 bases. CDR3 bases: TGTGCCAGCAGCTTCCCTAGCGGGGATGAGCAGTTCTTC. Translation: CASSFPSGDEQFF.

The chain couples TRBV28 to TRBJ1-2; TRBD1 is a possible D gene (6 bases). The V gene's germline CDR1 is MDHEN and CDR2 SYDVKM. This CDR3 region has 13 residues. V was cut by 11 bases and J by 5 bases, with 18 bases left in between. The CDR3 loop is CAEGEATFYGYTF. The CDR3 bases are TGTGCCGAGGGGGAAGCCACATTTTATGGCTACACCTTC.

CDR3 sequence (DNA): TGTGCCAGCAGCTCTACGCCATCGACAAGTTCCCCGACCGAGCAGTACTTC. This gives the protein CASSSTPSTSSPTEQYF. This sequence joins TRBV7-9 and TRBJ2-7, with D hard to call. Germline V CDR1 and CDR2: SEHNR, FQNEAQ (reference sequence). Trimming stripped 4 bases from V and 6 bases from J, with 25 bases between. CDR3 length equals 17 residues.

The rearrangement joins TRBV4-2 to TRBJ1-2; TRBD1 matches at 9 bases. V was pared by 0 bases and J by 8 bases, with 7 bases of the junction left unmatched. This CDR3 has 15 residues. Germline V CDR1 and CDR2: LGHNA, YNFKEQ. The DNA of the CDR3 is TGTGCCAGCAGCCAAGACGCCGGGACAGGGAAAGGCTACACCTTC. Its translation is CASSQDAGTGKGYTF.

In this sample, this clone turned up once. This rearrangement joins TRBV9 to TRBJ2-3; D uncertain. The germline V gene encodes CDR1 SGDLS and CDR2 YYNGEE. The CDR3 length is 13 residues. V dropped 0 bases and J dropped 0 bases, with 2 bases sitting between them. The CDR3 reads CASSVVSTDTQYF. The CDR3 DNA is TGTGCCAGCAGCGTAGTAAGCACAGATACGCAGTATTTT.

The V gene is TRBV6-6, the J gene TRBJ1-4; 8 positions agree with TRBD1. The CDR3 loop spans 17 amino acids. The germline V gene has CDR1 MNHNY and CDR2 SVGAGI (reference sequence). V trimming: 5 bases; J trimming: 5 bases; junction bases outside the gene matches: 13. The CDR3 here is CASSPRPWTGKNEKLFF. CDR3 DNA: TGTGCCAGCAGTCCGCGCCCCTGGACAGGGAAGAATGAAAAACTGTTTTTT.

The rearrangement links TRBV7-3 to TRBJ2-2; D uncertain. The V end was cut by 1 base, the J end by 5 bases, with 11 bases between. Germline CDR1 reads SGHTA; CDR2 reads FQGTGA. The CDR3 runs to 15 residues. The CDR3 reads CASSLMGSLTGELFF. In nucleotides, the CDR3 is TGTGCCAGCAGCTTAATGGGCTCTCTAACCGGGGAGCTGTTTTTT.

The chain carries TRBV9 and TRBJ2-7, with no clear D. CDR3 length equals 11 residues. Trimming removed 3 bases from V and 6 bases from J, with 7 bases in between. From germline, CDR1 is SGDLS and CDR2 YYNGEE. CDR3 nucleotides: TGTGCCAGCAGCGGCCGAGGCGAGCAGTACTTC. This sequence encodes CASSGRGEQYF.

This rearrangement joins TRBV23-1 to TRBJ1-5; the D gene is possibly TRBD1 (5 bases). TRBV23-1 has ORF status, its function being uncertain. The CDR3 covers 16 residues. Trimming removed 2 bases at V and 1 base at J, with 12 bases between. CDR3 nucleotides: TGCGCCAGCAGTCAAGTCGGAGGGGCGAGCAATCAGCCCCAGCATTTT. Translated: CASSQVGGASNQPQHF.

This clone was observed a few times. The chain couples TRBV5-1 to TRBJ2-3; 13 bases agree with TRBD2. Germline V lookup: CDR1 SGHRS, CDR2 YFSETQ. The CDR3 sequence is 16 residues long. The V segment lost 4 bases and the J segment 4 bases; nucleotides outside the gene matches: 6. In nucleotides, the CDR3 is TGCGCCAGCAGCGACCGGACTAGCGGGGGAGCAGATACGCAGTATTTT. Its translation: CASSDRTSGGADTQYF.

The chain links TRBV24-1 to TRBJ2-3, with TRBD2 matching 9 bases. CDR1 and CDR2 from the germline V gene are KGHDR and SFDVKD. The CDR3 is 15 amino acids. Germline trimming cut 6 bases from V and 0 bases from J; bases unmatched to any gene: 3. As DNA, the CDR3 is TGTGCCACCAGTCCCGGGACTAGCAGCACAGATACGCAGTATTTT. Translated, it gives CATSPGTSSTDTQYF.

The chain joins TRBV23-1 to TRBJ1-2; D unresolved. TRBV23-1 is sorted into the ORF group, with uncertain function. The CDR3 consists of 16 residues. V was shortened by 0 bases and J by 6 bases, with 17 bases between the two germline ends. The CDR3 bases are TGCGCCAGCAGTCAATCGCGGGTTTCGGAGTTGAATGGCTACACCTTC. It encodes CASSQSRVSELNGYTF.

V usage is TRBV6-5 and J usage is TRBJ1-2, with D hard to call. The V end lost 6 bases, the J end lost 7 bases, and 12 bases lay between the germline ends. The germline V gene has CDR1 MNHEY and CDR2 SVGAGI. This CDR3 region has 12 residues. CDR3 sequence (DNA): TGTGCCAGCAGATCCCAGGAGGCTGGCTACACCTTC. It specifies CASRSQEAGYTF.

The V gene is TRBV13, the J gene TRBJ2-7, with D perhaps matching TRBD1 (7 bases). CDR3 length: 14 amino acids. CDR1 PRHDT and CDR2 FYEKMQ come from the germline V gene (reference sequence). The V gene lost 3 bases and the J gene lost 3 bases, with 12 bases spanning the gap. CDR3 sequence reads: CASSFSGGLYEQYF. DNA of the CDR3: TGTGCCAGCAGCTTCTCAGGGGGGCTCTACGAGCAGTACTTC. Supplemented by reference TRBV13 and TRBJ2-7, the full variable domain reads AAGVIQSPRHLIKEKRETATLKCYPIPRHDTVYWYQQGPGQDPQFLISFYEKMQSDKGSIPDRFSAQQFSDYHSELNMSSLELGDSALYFCASSFSGGLYEQYFGPGTRLTVT.

This chain connects TRBV14 to TRBJ1-4, with 9 bases fitting TRBD1. Losses at the gene ends were 5 bases for V and 7 bases for J; bases not matched to a gene: 8. The length of the CDR3 is 15 residues. The germline gives CDR1 SGHDN, CDR2 FVKESK. The CDR3 reads CASSSLDRGAEKLFF. CDR3 in DNA: TGTGCCAGCAGCTCACTGGACAGGGGAGCTGAAAAACTGTTTTTT.

The rearrangement links TRBV6-5 to TRBJ2-1, with 10 bases aligning to TRBD2. The CDR3 has 15 amino acids. V was pared by 5 bases and J by 3 bases, with 4 bases of the junction left unmatched. Germline V gives CDR1 MNHEY, CDR2 SVGAGI. CDR3 region: CASSPSGGYYNEQFF. DNA for the CDR3: TGTGCCAGCAGTCCTAGCGGGGGCTACTACAATGAGCAGTTCTTC.

The chain uses TRBV9 and TRBJ2-5; D is unresolved. From germline, CDR1 is SGDLS and CDR2 YYNGEE. Trimming stripped 4 bases from V and 5 bases from J, with 12 bases between. This CDR3 spans 13 amino acids. Written as DNA, the CDR3 is TGTGCCAGCAGCCCGGTTTTTGGTGAGACCCAGTACTTC. Translation gives CASSPVFGETQYF.

The chain joins TRBV18 to TRBJ2-1; 7 positions match TRBD2. J was trimmed by 5 bases and V by 0 bases; bases with no gene match: 7. Germline V gene lookup returns CDR1 KGHSH and CDR2 LQKENI. CDR3 size: 16 residues. CDR3 loop: CASSPPFASGDNEQFF. CDR3 DNA sequence: TGTGCCAGCTCACCACCGTTCGCTAGCGGAGACAATGAGCAGTTCTTC.

The chain links TRBV25-1 to TRBJ1-1; D is possibly TRBD1 (6 bases). This CDR3 is 16 amino acids long. Trimming cost V 5 bases and J 7 bases, with 23 bases left between them. Germline CDR1 and CDR2: MGHDK and SYGVNS. Here the CDR3 DNA reads TGTGCCAGCAGTCAACGCAGACAGGTCTCTCCCCTTGAAGCTTTCTTT. This sequence encodes CASSQRRQVSPLEAFF.

This clone was seen a handful of times. The chain couples TRBV7-9 to TRBJ2-3; D possibly corresponds to TRBD2 (6 bases). CDR1 is SEHNR and CDR2 is FQNEAQ in the germline V gene (reference sequence). The V and J ends lost 5 bases and 4 bases respectively, with 19 bases between them. This CDR3 has 16 amino acids. The CDR3 is CASSLGVRGVADTQYF. The CDR3 DNA is TGTGCCAGCAGCCTGGGGGTGCGGGGCGTCGCAGATACGCAGTATTTT.